Below, 3 T cell receptor beta chains from the same sample are listed, as sequenced in a study of siplizumab effects on memory and regulatory T cells. Only in-frame clones appear in the TCRdb table, and some are missing; sequencing was by immunoSEQ multiplex PCR. The profile shows tens of thousands of clones, 93% of them singletons. Sequenced: CD8+ T cells sorted from blood. All receptors come from a human donor in good health.

V usage is TRBV7-9 and J usage is TRBJ2-3, with a tentative D call TRBD1 (5 bases). This CDR3 contains 15 residues. Germline V gene sequence: CDR1 SEHNR, CDR2 FQNEAQ (reference sequence). V was pared by 8 bases and J by 6 bases, with 21 bases between. CDR3 amino acids: CASHNPTAPGDTQYF. The DNA for the CDR3 is TGTGCCAGCCACAACCCTACTGCCCCAGGGGATACGCAGTATTTT.

The chain links TRBV19 to TRBJ2-1; D not certain. With 4 bases removed from V and 0 bases from J, the gap between germline ends came to 10 bases. Germline CDR1 and CDR2: LNHDA and SQIVND (reference sequence). The CDR3 is made up of 15 amino acids. The CDR3 DNA reads TGTGCCAGTAGTAACAGTGCGAGCTCCTACAATGAGCAGTTCTTC. Translation gives CASSNSASSYNEQFF.

The genes are TRBV7-9 and TRBJ1-1; D remains ambiguous. Germline CDR1 reads SEHNR; CDR2 reads FQNEAQ (reference sequence). V was cut by 7 bases and J by 1 base, with 10 bases left in between. The CDR3 contains 13 residues. The CDR3 loop is CASNDTANTEAFF. The CDR3 bases are TGTGCCAGCAACGACACCGCGAACACTGAAGCTTTCTTT.